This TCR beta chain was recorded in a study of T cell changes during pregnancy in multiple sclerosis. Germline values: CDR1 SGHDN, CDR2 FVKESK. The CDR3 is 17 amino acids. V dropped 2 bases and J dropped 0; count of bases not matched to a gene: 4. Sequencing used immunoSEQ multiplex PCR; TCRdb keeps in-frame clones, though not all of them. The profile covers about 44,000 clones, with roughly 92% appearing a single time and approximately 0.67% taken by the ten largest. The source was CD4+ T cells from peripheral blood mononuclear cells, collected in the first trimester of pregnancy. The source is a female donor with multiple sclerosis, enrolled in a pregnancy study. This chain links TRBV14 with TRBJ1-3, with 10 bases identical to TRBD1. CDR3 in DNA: TGTGCCAGCAGCCAAAGGACAGGGGGTCCCTCTGGAAACACCATATATTTT. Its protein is CASSQRTGGPSGNTIYF.